Reported below is one T cell receptor beta chain. The antigen is not known. RNA transcripts provided the source from which TCR beta CDR3 regions were amplified. First-round RT-PCR of the TCR CDR3 relied on the HTBI primer set. MiXCR, run by TCRdb on the multiplex PCR reads, gives a single entry per CDR3 protein. The table shows some 510,000 distinct CDR3 sequences, with roughly 20% occurring only once. These data come from a study of T cells in Graves' hyperthyroidism and ophthalmopathy. Study results and caveats: Most thyroid-expanded clonotypes above 0.001 were also found in blood. The model foresaw ophthalmopathy a median around 6 months prior to onset.

The CDR3 sequence is 14 residues long. The germline V gene has CDR1 SGDLS and CDR2 YYNGEE. Trimming removed 4 bases from V and 7 bases from J, with 14 bases in between. Specimen: blood. This sequence originates from a man between 18 and 35 years old with Graves' hyperthyroidism. The V gene is TRBV9, the J gene TRBJ2-2; D tentatively reads TRBD1 or TRBD2 (5 bases each). Here the CDR3 reads CASSPSRGGGELFF. CDR3 in DNA: TGTGCCAGCAGCCCGAGTCGGGGCGGCGGGGAGCTGTTTTTT.